This passage covers 20 T cell receptor beta chains from one sample sequenced in a study of graft-versus-host responses after intestinal transplantation. Profiling relied on immunoSEQ multiplex PCR, and the TCRdb table lists in-frame clones only, not all of them. This repertoire shows 20,000 or so clones, roughly 87% found once; its top ten account for under 2%. This material consisted of PBMCs, taken 14 days after transplant. The source of these receptors is a human patient who received an intestinal transplant, so some T cells may come from the graft donor.

The chain joins TRBV9 to TRBJ1-1, with unresolved D. Germline CDR1 reads SGDLS; CDR2 reads YYNGEE. This CDR3 contains 14 residues. V was shortened by 4 bases and J by 5 bases, with 15 bases between the two germline ends. CDR3 sequence: CASSPTGVYTEAFF. CDR3 nucleotide sequence: TGTGCCAGCAGCCCCACCGGGGTGTATACTGAAGCTTTCTTT.

The chain has TRBV9 and TRBJ2-3; the match to TRBD2 covers 9 bases. Germline values: CDR1 SGDLS, CDR2 YYNGEE. Trimming cost V 5 bases and J 1 base; bases outside gene matches: 20. CDR3 length equals 20 residues. CDR3 residues: CASSLRSGFGASGGTDTQYF. Here the CDR3 DNA reads TGTGCCAGCAGTTTAAGGTCGGGGTTTGGTGCTAGCGGGGGCACAGATACGCAGTATTTT. Full variable domain (missing parts from reference TRBV9 and TRBJ2-3): DSGVTQTPKHLITATGQRVTLRCSPRSGDLSVYWYQQSLDQGLQFLIQYYNGEERAKGNILERFSAQQFPDLHSELNLSSLELGDSALYFCASSLRSGFGASGGTDTQYFGPGTRLTVL.

The gene calls are TRBV7-9 and TRBJ1-5, with D unclear. The germline V and J ends were trimmed by 1 base and 11 bases, with 15 bases remaining between them. This CDR3 contains 14 residues. Germline V gene data show CDR1 as SEHNR and CDR2 as FQNEAQ (reference sequence). In DNA, the CDR3 is TGTGCCAGCAGCTTAGGTCAGGACGTCGAGTCCCAGCATTTT. Amino acid sequence: CASSLGQDVESQHF.

The CDR3 region is CASSLVALSYPETQYF. The CDR3 nucleotides read TGTGCCAGCAGCTTAGTCGCTCTCTCCTACCCCGAGACCCAGTACTTC. The J gene is TRBJ2-5, the V gene TRBV7-6; D gene ambiguous. Trimming stripped 1 base from V and 5 bases from J, with 17 bases between. The CDR3 contains 16 residues. CDR1 is SGHVS and CDR2 is FNYEAQ in the germline V gene.

The chain recombines TRBV28 with TRBJ2-2, with D perhaps TRBD1 (6 bases). The CDR3 has 15 residues. Germline V gene data show CDR1 as MDHEN and CDR2 as SYDVKM. V was clipped by 3 bases and J by 5 bases, with 13 bases between them. The CDR3 coding sequence is TGTGCCAGCAGTTTCGTACAGGGAGAGACCGGGGAGCTGTTTTTT. This encodes CASSFVQGETGELFF.

As DNA, the CDR3 is TGTGCCAGCAGTCAACAGGGGTTCAGCTATGGCTACACCTTC. Protein sequence: CASSQQGFSYGYTF. The J gene is TRBJ1-2, the V gene TRBV6-5; TRBD1 agrees at 7 bases. Germline CDR1 MNHEY, CDR2 SVGAGI. V lost 5 bases, J lost 4 bases, and 7 bases stayed unmatched. CDR3 size: 14 residues.

This clone occurred a few times. This rearrangement joins TRBV6-1 to TRBJ1-2, with D uncertain. Germline V CDR1 and CDR2: MNHNS, SASEGT. CDR3 length: 15 amino acids. Trimming cost V 1 base and J 4 bases, with 13 bases left between them. CDR3 nucleotide sequence: TGTGCCAGCAGTGAAGGAGCGGATTCCGCCTATGGCTACACCTTC. Residues: CASSEGADSAYGYTF.

The chain links TRBV9 to TRBJ2-5; no firm D call. V dropped 3 bases and J dropped 7 bases, with 7 bases sitting between them. Per the germline V gene, CDR1 is SGDLS and CDR2 is YYNGEE. The CDR3 covers 11 residues. CDR3 protein: CASSGLGTQYF. CDR3 coding DNA: TGTGCCAGCAGCGGGCTTGGGACCCAGTACTTC.

This sequence joins TRBV5-1 and TRBJ2-3, with 7 bases aligning to TRBD2. The CDR3 length is 16 residues. The germline gives CDR1 SGHRS, CDR2 YFSETQ. Trimming cost V 4 bases and J 0 bases; bases outside gene matches: 8. The CDR3 loop reads CASSKASGSSTDTQYF. CDR3 in DNA: TGCGCCAGCAGCAAGGCTAGCGGTAGTAGCACAGATACGCAGTATTTT. The variable domain in full, completed from reference TRBV5-1 and TRBJ2-3, reads KAGVTQTPRYLIKTRGQQVTLSCSPISGHRSVSWYQQTPGQGLQFLFEYFSETQRNKGNFPGRFSGRQFSNSRSEMNVSTLELGDSALYLCASSKASGSSTDTQYFGPGTRLTVL.

The rearrangement links TRBV5-1 to TRBJ2-3; D not resolved. The CDR3 spans 16 residues. Germline CDR1 and CDR2: SGHRS and YFSETQ. V was clipped by 4 bases and J by 0 bases, with 15 bases between them. The CDR3 nucleotides are TGCGCCAGCAGCCCTCCTCTGGCGGATAGCACAGATACGCAGTATTTT. Its protein product is CASSPPLADSTDTQYF.

This chain uses TRBV28 with TRBJ1-2; 12 bases are a match to TRBD1. Germline V gene lookup returns CDR1 MDHEN and CDR2 SYDVKM. The CDR3 is 15 amino acids. The junction had 9 bases not matched to a gene; V was cut back by 9 bases and J by 4 bases. CDR3 loop: CASRDRGLSPYGYTF. CDR3 nucleotide sequence: TGTGCCAGTAGGGACAGGGGGCTTTCCCCCTATGGCTACACCTTC.

This clone has only one observation. The chain carries TRBV6-5 and TRBJ2-1; TRBD2 matches 10 bases. Germline-derived CDR1 and CDR2 are MNHEY and SVGAGI. CDR3 length: 15 residues. J lost 5 bases, V lost 6 bases, and 7 bases had no gene match. CDR3 DNA sequence: TGTGCCAGCAGCGAAAGCGGGGGGGCCAACAATGAGCAGTTCTTC. The encoded protein is CASSESGGANNEQFF.

The chain links TRBV5-1 to TRBJ2-5; 11 bases are a match to TRBD2. Germline CDR1 reads SGHRS; CDR2 reads YFSETQ. This CDR3 spans 16 amino acids. The V and J ends lost 0 bases and 2 bases, in that order; junction bases with no gene match: 3. The CDR3 DNA sequence: TGCGCCAGCAGCTTGGGACTAGCGGGAATACAAGAGACCCAGTACTTC. It yields the protein CASSLGLAGIQETQYF. Full variable domain (rest looked up from reference TRBV5-1 and TRBJ2-5): KAGVTQTPRYLIKTRGQQVTLSCSPISGHRSVSWYQQTPGQGLQFLFEYFSETQRNKGNFPGRFSGRQFSNSRSEMNVSTLELGDSALYLCASSLGLAGIQETQYFGPGTRLLVL.

The chain employs TRBV23-1 and TRBJ1-5; D might be TRBD1 (5 bases). TRBV23-1 is an ORF; its function is uncertain. The CDR3 covers 16 residues. V lost 3 bases and J 4 bases, leaving 16 bases between the germline ends. CDR3 region: CASSHRTERGNQPQHF. In nucleotides, the CDR3 is TGCGCCAGCAGTCACCGAACAGAAAGGGGAAATCAGCCCCAGCATTTT.

V and J are TRBV4-1 and TRBJ2-1; D remains unclear. Per germline, CDR1 MGHRA and CDR2 YSYEKL. The CDR3 consists of 15 residues. The ends were cut back, 1 base at V and 1 base at J, with 8 bases in the middle. The CDR3 coding sequence is TGCGCCAGCAGCCAAGGACATTATTCCTACAATGAGCAGTTCTTC. As protein: CASSQGHYSYNEQFF.

This clone occurred once. The gene calls are TRBV13 and TRBJ2-1, with 8 bases identical to TRBD2. Trimming at V came to 2 bases and at J to 8 bases, leaving 14 bases not matched to a gene. CDR1 PRHDT and CDR2 FYEKMQ come from the germline V gene (reference sequence). CDR3 length equals 17 residues. The CDR3 DNA reads TGTGCCAGCAGCTTATATTCGGGAGGGCCCAGGTGGGATGAGCAGTTCTTC. Translated: CASSLYSGGPRWDEQFF.

This clone was observed a handful of times. V is TRBV7-2 and J is TRBJ2-3; the D gene is possibly TRBD2 (6 bases). This CDR3 is built from 13 residues. Per the germline V gene, CDR1 is SGHTA and CDR2 is FQGNSA. Trimming removed 5 bases at V and 3 bases at J, with 9 bases between. The DNA of the CDR3 is TGTGCCAGCAGCCTTGGGACTACAGATACGCAGTATTTT. The encoded protein is CASSLGTTDTQYF. The full variable domain, rest sourced from reference TRBV7-2 and TRBJ2-3, is GAGVSQSPSNKVTEKGKDVELRCDPISGHTALYWYRQSLGQGLEFLIYFQGNSAPDKSGLPSDRFSAERTGGSVSTLTIQRTQQEDSAVYLCASSLGTTDTQYFGPGTRLTVL.

CDR3 amino acids: CATSKDRGGTGELFF. The DNA for the CDR3 is TGTGCCACCAGCAAGGACAGGGGTGGGACCGGGGAGCTGTTTTTT. The V call is TRBV15, the J call TRBJ2-2; TRBD1 agrees at 9 bases. Trimming at V came to 4 bases and at J to 5 bases, leaving 5 bases not matched to a gene. This CDR3 region has 15 residues. Germline CDR1 and CDR2: LNHNV and YYDKDF (reference sequence).

This clone was found a few times. This chain joins TRBV6-5 and TRBJ1-1; possible D gene TRBD1, 6 bases. Trimming stripped 2 bases from V and 1 base from J, with 14 bases between. Germline V lookup: CDR1 MNHEY, CDR2 SVGAGI. The CDR3 covers 16 residues. This CDR3 reads CASSYGSGGANTEAFF. DNA of the CDR3: TGTGCCAGCAGTTACGGGTCGGGGGGGGCGAACACTGAAGCTTTCTTT.

This clone was counted a few times. The genes are TRBV19 and TRBJ1-1; no clear D gene. This CDR3 spans 12 amino acids. Germline V lookup: CDR1 LNHDA, CDR2 SQIVND (reference sequence). The V end was cut by 3 bases, the J end by 1 base, with 3 bases between. Written as DNA, the CDR3 is TGTGCCAGTAGTATCAGGAACACTGAAGCTTTCTTT. Its translation is CASSIRNTEAFF.